One sample yielded the 29 T cell receptor beta chains listed below, sequenced in a study of post-analysis software for immune sequencing data. Incorporated into the TCR beta cDNA libraries were unique molecular identifiers, which served to reduce PCR and sequencing biases. TCRdb reanalysed the PCR reads using MiXCR and keeps one entry per CDR3 protein. The table records 180,000 or so distinct CDR3 sequences, 29% of them present only once. Study-wide findings and caveats: Among roughly 5 TRBV segments more frequent in patients than controls were TRBV5-6, TRBV5-1 and TRBV20-1.

Their antigens are not known. Sequencing was done on a sample of blood. The receptors shown here come from a girl between 2 and 17 years old with multiple sclerosis.

This clonotype was picked up a small number of times. The J gene is TRBJ1-1, the V gene TRBV5-1, with no clear D. Germline V gene sequence: CDR1 SGHRS, CDR2 YFSETQ. Trimming cost V 5 bases and J 2 bases, with 7 bases left between them. CDR3 length: 12 amino acids. The CDR3 bases are TGCGCCAGCAGGGACCAAAACACTGAAGCTTTCTTT. This encodes CASRDQNTEAFF.

The rearrangement links TRBV18 to TRBJ2-1; D ambiguous. Trimming took off 4 bases at V and 4 bases at J, with 8 bases between the two ends. The CDR3 spans 13 residues. The germline gives CDR1 KGHSH, CDR2 LQKENI. This CDR3 reads CASSLSTYNEQFF. The CDR3 DNA reads as TGTGCCAGCTCACTATCAACGTACAATGAGCAGTTCTTC.

The chain is built from TRBV20-1 and TRBJ2-3; 10 bases fit TRBD2. The CDR3 has 14 residues. The trim removed 6 bases at V and 7 bases at J, leaving 10 bases unmatched. Germline CDR1 DFQATT, CDR2 SNEGSKA (reference sequence). CDR3 DNA: TGCAGTGCCCGGGCTAGCGGGAGTTCACATACGCAGTATTTT. Translation: CSARASGSSHTQYF.

Note on this clonotype: This may be a read error: a much more frequent sequence differs by one nucleotide. This rearrangement joins TRBV29-1 to TRBJ2-7; D is perhaps TRBD1 or TRBD2 (5 bases each). Trimming took 6 bases from V and 2 from J, leaving 14 bases between them. The CDR3 is made up of 13 amino acids. Germline V gene sequence: CDR1 SQVTM, CDR2 ANQGSEA. The DNA for the CDR3 is TGCAGCGTGGCAAACGGGGCCCCCTACGAGCAGTACTTC. The encoded protein is CSVANGAPYEQYF.

In its sample, this clonotype was seen many times. V is TRBV5-5 and J is TRBJ1-2, with D tentatively TRBD1 (6 bases). This CDR3 region has 14 residues. Between the trimmed V and J ends, which lost 0 bases and 8 bases, there was a span of 14 bases. CDR1 is SGHKS and CDR2 is YYEKEE in the germline V gene (reference sequence). This CDR3 reads CASSLAKDSQGYTF. CDR3 bases: TGTGCCAGCAGCTTGGCGAAGGACAGTCAGGGCTACACCTTC.

This clonotype was seen at least ten times. The chain is built from TRBV6-2 or TRBV6-3 and TRBJ1-2; D gene uncertain. The CDR3 sequence is 11 residues long. Germline-derived CDR1 and CDR2 are MNHEY and SVGEGT. The germline V and J ends were trimmed by 7 bases and 3 bases, with 6 bases remaining between them. The CDR3 DNA is TGTGCCAGCACAGGTTACTATGGCTACACCTTC. Protein sequence: CASTGYYGYTF.

This clonotype showed up many times. The chain is built from TRBV29-1 and TRBJ2-5; D might be TRBD1 (6 bases). Germline assignment: CDR1 SQVTM and CDR2 ANQGSEA. The CDR3 runs 13 residues. Trimming took off 6 bases at V and 5 bases at J, with 16 bases between the two ends. CDR3: CSVKGHLGETQYF. CDR3 in DNA: TGCAGCGTGAAGGGACACCTAGGGGAGACCCAGTACTTC.

Many counts were recorded for this clonotype. The gene calls are TRBV29-1 and TRBJ1-2; perhaps TRBD1 as D (6 bases). The CDR3 extends over 14 amino acids. V dropped 8 bases and J dropped 2 bases, with 18 bases sitting between them. CDR1 and CDR2 (germline): SQVTM, ANQGSEA. The CDR3 DNA follows: TGCAGCAATTATGGGACACCAGAGAACTATGGCTACACCTTC. Amino acids: CSNYGTPENYGYTF.

This clonotype appeared many times. The chain recombines TRBV4-1 with TRBJ1-2; TRBD1 aligns across 8 bases. Germline V lookup: CDR1 MGHRA, CDR2 YSYEKL. Germline trimming cut 1 base from V and 3 bases from J; bases unmatched to any gene: 4. The length of the CDR3 is 15 residues. The CDR3 reads CASSQGDRRDYGYTF. DNA of the CDR3: TGCGCCAGCAGCCAAGGGGACAGGAGGGACTATGGCTACACCTTC.

This clonotype has a single count. This sequence joins TRBV4-1 and TRBJ1-1, with 7 positions matching TRBD1. The CDR3 sequence is 13 residues long. The J segment lost 5 bases and the V segment lost 4 bases, leaving 4 bases of the junction unmatched. CDR1 MGHRA and CDR2 YSYEKL come from the germline V gene. The CDR3, as DNA: TGCGCCAGCAGCCCGACAGGGCTGACTGAAGCTTTCTTT. It codes for CASSPTGLTEAFF.

This clonotype was found many times. V is TRBV5-1 and J is TRBJ2-7; no definite D call. CDR3 size: 13 residues. Germline lookup yields CDR1 SGHRS and CDR2 YFSETQ. V lost 2 bases, J lost 3 bases, and 9 bases lay in between. In nucleotides, the CDR3 is TGCGCCAGCAGCTTAGGGAACAGCTACGAGCAGTACTTC. Translated, it gives CASSLGNSYEQYF.

This clonotype appeared many times. The chain carries TRBV28 and TRBJ2-7; no definite D call. Trimming cost V 2 bases and J 2 bases, with 16 bases left between them. Germline loops: CDR1 MDHEN, CDR2 SYDVKM. The CDR3 is 16 amino acids. The CDR3 protein is CASSLGRWGRTYEQYF. Here the CDR3 DNA reads TGTGCCAGCAGTTTAGGTCGGTGGGGAAGAACCTACGAGCAGTACTTC.

The chain joins TRBV19 to TRBJ2-3, with D tentatively TRBD1 (6 bases). Germline CDR1 is LNHDA and CDR2 is SQIVND (reference sequence). CDR3 size: 15 residues. With 8 bases removed from V and 4 bases from J, the gap between germline ends came to 19 bases. The CDR3 sequence: CASDWGLGVSDTQYF. The CDR3 DNA reads TGTGCCAGTGACTGGGGGCTTGGGGTATCAGATACGCAGTATTTT.

J is TRBJ2-1 and V is TRBV29-1; D may correspond to TRBD1 or TRBD2 (5 bases each). The CDR3 contains 11 residues. Germline V CDR1 and CDR2: SQVTM, ANQGSEA. Trimming took off 5 bases at V and 8 bases at J, with 10 bases between the two ends. The CDR3 coding sequence is TGCAGCGTTCGATTGGGGGATGAGCAGTTCTTC. It is translated as CSVRLGDEQFF.

This clonotype appeared a few times. This chain connects TRBV12-3 or TRBV12-4 to TRBJ1-3, with 11 bases matching TRBD1. CDR3 length: 18 residues. J gave up 0 bases and V 4 bases, and 8 bases lay outside the gene matches. CDR3 sequence: CASSSTPGQGVSGNTIYF. CDR3 DNA sequence: TGTGCCAGCAGTTCGACTCCGGGACAGGGGGTCTCTGGAAACACCATATATTTT.

The CDR3 nucleotides are TGTGCCAGCAGTTTGGGCGGAGCGGGAGGGTCAGATACGCAGTATTTT. Residues: CASSLGGAGGSDTQYF. The chain links TRBV28 to TRBJ2-3; TRBD2 matches 10 bases. J gave up 4 bases and V 3 bases, and 7 bases lay outside the gene matches. The length of the CDR3 is 16 residues. Per germline, CDR1 MDHEN and CDR2 SYDVKM.

As to this clonotype: This may stem from a read error, because a much larger clone lies one nucleotide away. The chain combines TRBV7-8 with TRBJ2-7; the match to TRBD2 covers 8 bases. CDR1 is SGHVS and CDR2 is FQNEAQ in the germline V gene. Trimming removed 4 bases from V and 0 bases from J; junction bases left unmatched: 5. CDR3 size: 15 residues. CDR3 coding DNA: TGTGCCAGCAGCTATCAAGCGGGGGTCTCCTACGAGCAGTACTTC. Protein: CASSYQAGVSYEQYF.

Comment on this clonotype: This may be a read error: a much more frequent sequence differs by one nucleotide. The rearrangement uses TRBV5-1 and TRBJ1-1; TRBD1 matches at 8 bases. After removal of 3 bases from V and 1 base from J, the junction contained 2 bases not matched to a gene. This CDR3 is built from 14 residues. The germline V gene has CDR1 SGHRS and CDR2 YFSETQ. As DNA, the CDR3 is TGCGCCAGCAGCTGGGGACAGGCGAACACTGAAGCTTTCTTT. Protein sequence: CASSWGQANTEAFF.

On this clonotype itself: A much larger clone is a single base away; this may be a read error. This chain joins TRBV25-1 and TRBJ2-5, with D possibly being TRBD1 (5 bases). Germline CDR1 and CDR2: MGHDK and SYGVNS. V was cut by 2 bases and J by 5 bases, with 15 bases left in between. This CDR3 comprises 15 residues. CDR3 nucleotide sequence: TGTGCCAGCAGTGAAGGGGCCGCCGTCGGGGAGACCCAGTACTTC. This sequence encodes CASSEGAAVGETQYF.

The V and J genes are TRBV5-1 and TRBJ1-1; D remains ambiguous. Germline V gene sequence: CDR1 SGHRS, CDR2 YFSETQ. CDR3 length equals 15 residues. V was cut by 4 bases and J by 5 bases, with 18 bases left in between. The CDR3 loop is CASSDPDEGFTEAFF. CDR3 sequence (DNA): TGCGCCAGCAGCGATCCTGATGAGGGATTTACTGAAGCTTTCTTT.

This clonotype occurred many times. The chain couples TRBV20-1 to TRBJ2-1, with D perhaps TRBD1 or TRBD2 (5 bases each). Germline CDR1 reads DFQATT; CDR2 reads SNEGSKA (reference sequence). Deletions cut 6 bases from V and 8 bases from J, with 26 bases between. The CDR3 extends over 16 amino acids. The CDR3 DNA follows: TGCAGTGCCCAGTCTATCGCGGAATCGGGACGGGATGAGCAGTTCTTC. It translates to CSAQSIAESGRDEQFF.

This clonotype was seen at least ten times. This chain links TRBV5-5 with TRBJ2-7; D remains unclear. Between the trimmed V and J ends, which lost 3 bases and 6 bases, there was a span of 10 bases. Germline loops: CDR1 SGHKS, CDR2 YYEKEE (reference sequence). The CDR3 covers 12 residues. CDR3 region: CASSSAAVEQYF. In DNA, the CDR3 is TGTGCCAGCAGCTCGGCCGCGGTCGAGCAGTACTTC.

The genes are TRBV12-3 or TRBV12-4 and TRBJ1-5; D is perhaps TRBD1 (5 bases). With 2 bases removed from V and 0 bases from J, the gap between germline ends came to 11 bases. The CDR3 has 16 residues. The CDR3 reads CASSLFAGYSNQPQHF. The CDR3 region has the DNA TGTGCCAGCAGTTTATTTGCAGGGTATAGCAATCAGCCCCAGCATTTT.

This clonotype has ten or more counts. V and J are TRBV20-1 and TRBJ2-7; 9 positions agree with TRBD1. The CDR3 contains 15 residues. Losses at the gene ends were 0 bases for V and 2 bases for J; bases not matched to a gene: 5. Germline CDR1 reads DFQATT; CDR2 reads SNEGSKA (reference sequence). In nucleotides, the CDR3 is TGCAGTGCTAGAGAACGGACAGGGGTTCCCTACGAGCAGTACTTC. Its protein is CSARERTGVPYEQYF.

This clonotype was detected a few times. Sequence at one end of the junction differs from germline and may be a read error. V gene TRBV7-2 combines with J gene TRBJ2-1, with 11 bases that match TRBD1. Germline V gives CDR1 SGHTA, CDR2 FQGNSA. The CDR3 runs to 15 residues. As DNA, the CDR3 is TGTGCCAGCAACTTAGGAGGACAGGGGGCCTATGAGCAGTTCTTC. It encodes CASNLGGQGAYEQFF.

With respect to this clonotype: A much larger clone sits a single nucleotide away, making a read error possible. The V gene is TRBV27, the J gene TRBJ2-5, with TRBD2 matching 7 bases. The end of the DNA is better explained by TRBJ2-7, so the J call may be wrong. CDR3 length: 13 residues. Germline V CDR1 and CDR2: MNHEY, SMNVEV (reference sequence). The CDR3 DNA sequence: TGTGCCAGCAGCGCCCCCCCGGGAGGCGAGCAGTACTTC. The encoded protein is CASSAPPGGEQYF.

This clonotype was seen a handful of times. The chain links TRBV6-1 to TRBJ1-6; the match to TRBD1 covers 8 bases. The CDR3 length is 15 residues. Germline V gene lookup returns CDR1 MNHNS and CDR2 SASEGT. V dropped 4 bases and J dropped 4; count of bases not matched to a gene: 3. CDR3 protein: CASSARTGYNSPLHF. Here the CDR3 DNA reads TGTGCCAGCAGTGCCAGGACAGGGTATAATTCACCCCTCCACTTT.

The chain joins TRBV6-6 to TRBJ1-5, with D perhaps TRBD1 (5 bases). Germline CDR1 is MNHNY and CDR2 is SVGAGI (reference sequence). Trimming shortened V by 5 bases and J by 0 bases, and 14 bases separated the two germline ends. The CDR3 extends over 16 amino acids. CDR3 amino acids: CASSPAGTYSNQPQHF. CDR3 sequence (DNA): TGTGCCAGCAGTCCGGCCGGGACGTATAGCAATCAGCCCCAGCATTTT.

This clonotype occurred a few times. CDR3 in DNA: TGTGCCAGCAGTGAAAGAGTAGGCCTAGGTAACAATGAGCAGTTCTTC. It yields the protein CASSERVGLGNNEQFF. This chain uses TRBV2 with TRBJ2-1; D ambiguous. Germline V gives CDR1 SNHLY, CDR2 FYNNEI. Trimming removed 2 bases at V and 5 bases at J, with 16 bases between. The CDR3 covers 16 residues.